This T cell receptor (beta chain) is drawn from a study of cytomegalovirus exposure and HLA in healthy donors. The repertoire was sequenced with immunoSEQ multiplex PCR; TCRdb's copy has only in-frame clones and lacks some. The data hold approximately 170,000 clones, with around 82% observed a single time. The CDR3 is 15 residues long. V was clipped by 8 bases and J by 2 bases; unmatched bases: 9. Per the germline V gene, CDR1 is MNHEY and CDR2 is SMNVEV (reference sequence). The source material was PBMCs. V usage is TRBV27 and J usage is TRBJ1-2, with 9 bases aligning to TRBD1. The receptor's source is a man aged 25 to 45 in good health and CMV-seropositive. The CDR3 DNA is TGTGCCAGCGGCGGAACGACAGGGGGAAACTATGGCTACACCTTC. Its protein is CASGGTTGGNYGYTF.